Sequencing of this TCR beta chain was carried out in a study of cytomegalovirus exposure and HLA in healthy donors. It was with 60 Vbeta and 13 Jbeta primers that the PCR ran. The assay was immunoSEQ multiplex PCR, and TCRdb's table has in-frame clones only and misses some. The top ten clones hold roughly 2.8% of a sample with fewer than 250,000 clones, roughly four fifths of them seen once. The receptor was derived from a woman in her thirties in good health and CMV-seropositive. The specimen sequenced was PBMCs.

The CDR3 sequence is CASSLVGGTVNSPLHF. The CDR3 coding sequence is TGCGCCAGCAGCTTGGTGGGGGGAACTGTAAATTCACCCCTCCACTTT. The gene calls are TRBV5-1 and TRBJ1-6, with D possibly TRBD1 on 5 matching bases. V shed 0 bases and J shed 7 bases, with 14 bases lying between them. Per germline, CDR1 SGHRS and CDR2 YFSETQ. The CDR3 sequence is 16 residues long. Variable domain in full (rest from reference TRBV5-1 and TRBJ1-6): KAGVTQTPRYLIKTRGQQVTLSCSPISGHRSVSWYQQTPGQGLQFLFEYFSETQRNKGNFPGRFSGRQFSNSRSEMNVSTLELGDSALYLCASSLVGGTVNSPLHFGNGTRLTVT.